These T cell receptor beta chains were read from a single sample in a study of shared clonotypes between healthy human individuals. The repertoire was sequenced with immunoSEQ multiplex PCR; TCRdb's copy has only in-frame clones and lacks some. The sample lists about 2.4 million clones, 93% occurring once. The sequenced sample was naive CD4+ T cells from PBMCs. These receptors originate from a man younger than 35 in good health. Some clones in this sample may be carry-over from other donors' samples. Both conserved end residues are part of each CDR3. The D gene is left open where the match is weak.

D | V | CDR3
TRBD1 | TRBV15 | CATSATGTGYSTDTQYF
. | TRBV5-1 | CASSLGGQTYEQYF
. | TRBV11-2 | CASSFRDRSYNEQFF
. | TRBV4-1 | CASSRTEQGGGTEAFF
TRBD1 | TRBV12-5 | CASGCPTDRGNLNEQYF
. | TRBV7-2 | CASSRRGAGELFF
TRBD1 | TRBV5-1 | CASSFFGTGPSSNTEAFF
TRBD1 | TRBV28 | CASSYQLGTGDGGYTF
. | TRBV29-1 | CSVVGETQYF
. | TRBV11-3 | CASSLEHGTQYF
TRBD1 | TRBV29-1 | CSVYRGRGRGEAFF
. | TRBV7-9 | CASSSIPGPNTGELFF
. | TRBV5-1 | CASSGGGHTGELFF
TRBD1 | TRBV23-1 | CASSQSSRGRDGDTQYF
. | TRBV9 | CASSAPGDQSLNTGELFF
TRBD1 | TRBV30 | CAWSDGQGNTEKLFF
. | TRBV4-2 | CASSHAAGTTNEKLFF
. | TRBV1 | CTSSQDTIGEQFF
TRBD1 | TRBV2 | CASSSNRGMNTEAFF
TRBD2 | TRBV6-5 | CASLSSGNEQFF
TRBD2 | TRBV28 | CASSLGLAGYSGANVLTF
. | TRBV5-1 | CASSFGTAGELFF
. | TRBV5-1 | CASAWSSYNEQFF
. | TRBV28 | CASLPRSLNEKLFF
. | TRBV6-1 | CASSGNRVGYTF
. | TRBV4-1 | CASSQGFYGNTIYF
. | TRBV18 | CASSLLRGVGYTF
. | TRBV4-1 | CASSQGELNEKLFF
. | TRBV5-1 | CASSLDNPYQPQHF
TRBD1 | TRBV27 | CASALGQGNGYTF
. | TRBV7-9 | CASSPPFPGPRDGYTF
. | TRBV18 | CASSLTRDPWEQYF
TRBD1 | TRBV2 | CASSWDRSAYNEQFF
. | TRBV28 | CASSFGDRTNTEAFF
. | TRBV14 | CASSHGGYEQYF
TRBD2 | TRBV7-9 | CASSRGLAGDRNEQFF
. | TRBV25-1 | CASSDPPGAARRQETQYF
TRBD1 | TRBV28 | CAAGGQGDQPQHF
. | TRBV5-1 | CASSPDTSGEQYF
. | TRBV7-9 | CASSLGMGGHQPQHF
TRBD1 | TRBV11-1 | CASSVQGAANEKLFF
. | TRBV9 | CASSANQDTQYF
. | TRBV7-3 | CASSLQGGGNEQYF
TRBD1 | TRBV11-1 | CASSATAGTGSHEQYF
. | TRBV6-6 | CASSSAGTEETQYF
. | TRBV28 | CASSTVGGANYGYTF
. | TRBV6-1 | CASSERASHEQYF
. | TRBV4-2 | CASSQDRFVELQYF
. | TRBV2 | CASTGGTGRNEKLFF
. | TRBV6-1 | CASSQGLPQHF
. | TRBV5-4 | CASSLADGPPPFF
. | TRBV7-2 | CASSSNRDFYEQYF
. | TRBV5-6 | CASSLGAGTPYEQYF
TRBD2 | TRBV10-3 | CAINAGLAVYEQYF
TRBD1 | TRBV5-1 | CASSGQGSDTQYF